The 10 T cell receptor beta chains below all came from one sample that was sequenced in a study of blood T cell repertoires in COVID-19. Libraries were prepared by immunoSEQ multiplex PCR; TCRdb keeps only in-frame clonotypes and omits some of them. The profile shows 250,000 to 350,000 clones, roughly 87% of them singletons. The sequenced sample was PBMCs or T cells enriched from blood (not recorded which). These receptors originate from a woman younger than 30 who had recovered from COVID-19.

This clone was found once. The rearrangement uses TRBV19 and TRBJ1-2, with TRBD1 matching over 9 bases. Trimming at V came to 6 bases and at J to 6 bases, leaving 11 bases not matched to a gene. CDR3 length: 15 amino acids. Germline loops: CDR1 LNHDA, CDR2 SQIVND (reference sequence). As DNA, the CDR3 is TGTGCCAGTAGAGAGCGGGGACAGGGCGGTGATGGCTACACCTTC. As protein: CASRERGQGGDGYTF.

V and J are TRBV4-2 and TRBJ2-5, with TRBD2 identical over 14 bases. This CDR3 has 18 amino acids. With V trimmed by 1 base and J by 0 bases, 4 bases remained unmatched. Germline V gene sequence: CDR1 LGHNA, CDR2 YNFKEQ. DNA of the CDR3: TGTGCCAGCAGCCAAGGGGGGACTAGCGGGGGTTACCAAGAGACCCAGTACTTC. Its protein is CASSQGGTSGGYQETQYF.

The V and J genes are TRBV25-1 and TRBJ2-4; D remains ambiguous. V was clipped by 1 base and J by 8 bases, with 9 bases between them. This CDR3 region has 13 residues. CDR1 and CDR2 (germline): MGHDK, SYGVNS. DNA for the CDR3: TGTGCCAGCAGTGAATCAGTTTTTGACATTCAGTACTTC. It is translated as CASSESVFDIQYF.

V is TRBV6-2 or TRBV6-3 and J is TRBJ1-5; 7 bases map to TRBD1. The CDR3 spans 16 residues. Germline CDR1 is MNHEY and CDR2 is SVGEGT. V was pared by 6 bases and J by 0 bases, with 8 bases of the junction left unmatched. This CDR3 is CASRPWTGDSNQPQHF. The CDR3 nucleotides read TGTGCCAGCAGACCTTGGACAGGAGATAGCAATCAGCCCCAGCATTTT.

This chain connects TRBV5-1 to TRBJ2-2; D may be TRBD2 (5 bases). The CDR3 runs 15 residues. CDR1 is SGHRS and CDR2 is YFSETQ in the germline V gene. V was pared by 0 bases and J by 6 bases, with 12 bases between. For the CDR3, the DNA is TGCGCCAGCAGCTTGGAGAGACTATCGGCCGGGGAGCTGTTTTTT. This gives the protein CASSLERLSAGELFF. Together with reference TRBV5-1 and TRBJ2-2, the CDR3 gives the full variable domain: KAGVTQTPRYLIKTRGQQVTLSCSPISGHRSVSWYQQTPGQGLQFLFEYFSETQRNKGNFPGRFSGRQFSNSRSEMNVSTLELGDSALYLCASSLERLSAGELFFGEGSRLTVL.

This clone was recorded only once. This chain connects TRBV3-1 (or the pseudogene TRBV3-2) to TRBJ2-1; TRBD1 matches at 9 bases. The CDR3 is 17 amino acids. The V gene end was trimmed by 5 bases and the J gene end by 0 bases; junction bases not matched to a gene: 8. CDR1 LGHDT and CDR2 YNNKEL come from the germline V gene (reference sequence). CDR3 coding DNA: TGTGCCAGCAGCAACGGGCGACAGGGGGGCTCCTACAATGAGCAGTTCTTC. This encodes CASSNGRQGGSYNEQFF.

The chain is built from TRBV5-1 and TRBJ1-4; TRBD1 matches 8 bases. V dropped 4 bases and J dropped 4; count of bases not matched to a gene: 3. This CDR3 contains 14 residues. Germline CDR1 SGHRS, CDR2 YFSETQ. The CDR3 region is CASSPDRGNEKLFF. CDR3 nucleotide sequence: TGCGCCAGCAGCCCCGACAGGGGTAATGAAAAACTGTTTTTT.

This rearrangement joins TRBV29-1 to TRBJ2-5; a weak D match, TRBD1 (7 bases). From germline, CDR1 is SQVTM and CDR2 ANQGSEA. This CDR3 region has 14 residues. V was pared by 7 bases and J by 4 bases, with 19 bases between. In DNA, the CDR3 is TGCAGCGGGACTAAAGACAGGGCAAGAGAGACCCAGTACTTC. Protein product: CSGTKDRARETQYF.

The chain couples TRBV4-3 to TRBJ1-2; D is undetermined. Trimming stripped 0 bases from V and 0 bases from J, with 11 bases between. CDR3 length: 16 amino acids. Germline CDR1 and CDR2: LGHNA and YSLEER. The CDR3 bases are TGCGCCAGCAGCCAAGATGGTCCCCCAGCTAACTATGGCTACACCTTC. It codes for CASSQDGPPANYGYTF.

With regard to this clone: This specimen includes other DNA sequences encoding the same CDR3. The CDR3 reads CASSQDRGSGNTIYF. The CDR3 coding sequence is TGCGCCAGCAGCCAAGATAGGGGGTCTGGAAACACCATATATTTT. The J gene is TRBJ1-3, the V gene TRBV4-3; tentative D call: TRBD1 (6 bases). Germline V gives CDR1 LGHNA, CDR2 YSLEER. This CDR3 region has 15 residues. Trimming shortened V by 0 bases and J by 1 base, and 7 bases separated the two germline ends.